The rows below give T cell receptor beta chains drawn from one sample of a study of T cell repertoires in cytomegalovirus infection. No antigen has been identified for these receptors. MiXCR, applied by TCRdb to the reads, yields one record per CDR3 protein. The sample comprises around 540,000 distinct CDR3 sequences, 33% of which are singletons, and 17% rests with the top ten. The sample was cultured PBMCs, taken from culture after CMV antigen stimulation. The source is a human donor in good health (CMV status not recorded). Some clones in this sample may be carry-over from other donors' samples. Both conserved end residues are part of each CDR3. The D gene is left open where the match is weak. Clone sizes are given selectively: once, few, many, or a class where the clone is expanded.

D: NA; J: TRBJ1-5; size: few; V: TRBV7-2; CDR3: CASSLVLASNQPQHF; DNA: TGTGCCAGCAGCTTAGTCTTGGCCTCCAATCAGCCCCAGCATTTT
D: NA; J: TRBJ2-7; size: NA; V: TRBV12-3/TRBV12-4; CDR3: CASSPMGSYEQYF; DNA: TGTGCCAGCAGCCCTATGGGGTCCTACGAGCAGTACTTC
D: NA; J: TRBJ1-1; size: NA; V: TRBV9; CDR3: CASSPGWGGAMNTEAFF; DNA: TGTGCCAGCAGCCCAGGGTGGGGGGGGGCAATGAACACTGAAGCTTTCTTT
D: TRBD1; J: TRBJ1-2; size: many; V: TRBV12-3/TRBV12-4; CDR3: CASSRDRGNYGYTF; DNA: TGTGCCAGCAGCCGGGACAGGGGCAACTATGGCTACACCTTC
D: TRBD2; J: TRBJ2-1; size: NA; V: TRBV19; CDR3: CASSSRGRAWNEQFF; DNA: TGTGCCAGTAGTAGCCGGGGGAGGGCCTGGAATGAGCAGTTCTTC
D: TRBD1; J: TRBJ1-2; size: NA; V: TRBV12-3/TRBV12-4; CDR3: CASSKPGQDYGYTF; DNA: TGTGCCAGCTCTAAACCCGGACAGGACTATGGCTACACCTTC
D: TRBD2; J: TRBJ2-3; size: NA; V: TRBV12-3/TRBV12-4; CDR3: CASTGGTSGGRGTDTQYF; DNA: TGTGCCAGCACCGGCGGGACTAGCGGAGGACGGGGCACAGATACGCAGTATTTT
D: TRBD1; J: TRBJ2-1; size: NA; V: TRBV20-1; CDR3: CSAPPRQGNVNEQFF; DNA: TGCAGTGCTCCTCCCCGACAGGGTAATGTCAATGAGCAGTTCTTC
D: TRBD2; J: TRBJ2-1; size: NA; V: TRBV19; CDR3: CASSKGLGYYNEQFF; DNA: TGTGCCAGTAGTAAGGGACTAGGGTATTACAATGAGCAGTTCTTC
D: TRBD2; J: TRBJ2-1; size: few; V: TRBV2; CDR3: CASRPGTSGFFF; DNA: TGTGCCAGCAGACCCGGGACTAGCGGGTTTTTCTTC
D: NA; J: TRBJ2-7; size: few; V: TRBV7-2; CDR3: CASSRLYEQYF; DNA: TGTGCCAGCAGCCGCCTCTACGAGCAGTACTTC
D: NA; J: TRBJ1-3; size: once; V: TRBV5-6; CDR3: CASSLRSGRNTIYF; DNA: TGTGCCAGCAGCTTGCGGTCCGGAAGAAACACCATATATTTT
D: TRBD2; J: TRBJ2-1; size: NA; V: TRBV6-2/TRBV6-3; CDR3: CASSGWGSGTYNEQFF; DNA: TGTGCCAGCAGCGGGTGGGGTAGCGGGACCTACAATGAGCAGTTCTTC
D: TRBD1; J: TRBJ2-2; size: NA; V: TRBV10-1; CDR3: CASSNDGQAQTGELFF; DNA: TGCGCCAGCAGCAACGATGGACAGGCCCAAACCGGGGAGCTGTTTTTT
D: TRBD1; J: TRBJ2-2; size: many; V: TRBV7-2; CDR3: CASSLGPGQGARTGELFF; DNA: TGTGCCAGCAGCTTAGGTCCGGGACAGGGGGCGCGCACCGGGGAGCTGTTTTTT
D: NA; J: TRBJ2-5; size: once; V: TRBV10-3; CDR3: CAISTRVRETQYF; DNA: TGTGCCATCAGCACCAGGGTTAGAGAGACCCAGTACTTC
D: TRBD2; J: TRBJ2-1; size: NA; V: TRBV7-8; CDR3: CASSSLAGDRHEQFF; DNA: TGTGCCAGCAGCTCACTAGCGGGAGATCGGCATGAGCAGTTCTTC
D: NA; J: TRBJ1-1; size: NA; V: TRBV7-6; CDR3: CASSPVGRAEAFF; DNA: TGTGCCAGCAGCCCCGTAGGGAGAGCTGAAGCTTTCTTT
D: NA; J: TRBJ2-3; size: few; V: TRBV5-1; CDR3: CASSLSGGGFTQYF; DNA: TGCGCCAGCAGCTTGTCAGGGGGAGGATTTACGCAGTATTTT